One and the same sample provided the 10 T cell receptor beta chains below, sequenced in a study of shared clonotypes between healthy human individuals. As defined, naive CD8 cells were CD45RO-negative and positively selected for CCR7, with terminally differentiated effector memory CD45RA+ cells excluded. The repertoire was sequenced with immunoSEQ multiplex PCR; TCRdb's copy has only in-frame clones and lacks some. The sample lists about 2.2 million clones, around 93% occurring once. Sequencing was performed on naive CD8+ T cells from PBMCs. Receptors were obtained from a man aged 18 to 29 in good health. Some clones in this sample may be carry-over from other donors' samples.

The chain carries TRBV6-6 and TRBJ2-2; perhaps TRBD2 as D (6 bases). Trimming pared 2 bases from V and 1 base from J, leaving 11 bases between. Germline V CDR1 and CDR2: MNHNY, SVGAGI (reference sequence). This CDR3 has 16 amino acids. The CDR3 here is CASSYADYWNTGELFF. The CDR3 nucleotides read TGTGCCAGCAGTTACGCGGACTATTGGAACACCGGGGAGCTGTTTTTT.

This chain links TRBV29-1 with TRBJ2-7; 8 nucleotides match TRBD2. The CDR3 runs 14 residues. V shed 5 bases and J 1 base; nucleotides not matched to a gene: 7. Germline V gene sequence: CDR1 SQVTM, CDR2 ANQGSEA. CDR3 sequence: CSVFGVAGSYEQYF. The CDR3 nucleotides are TGCAGCGTTTTTGGGGTAGCGGGGTCCTACGAGCAGTACTTC.

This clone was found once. CDR3 residues: CASSDGSSYEQYF. In DNA, the CDR3 is TGTGCCAGTAGTGATGGAAGCTCCTACGAGCAGTACTTC. V gene TRBV19 combines with J gene TRBJ2-7, with D hard to call. The CDR3 is made up of 13 amino acids. Germline CDR1 and CDR2: LNHDA and SQIVND (reference sequence). V lost 5 bases, J lost 0 bases, and 8 bases lay in between.

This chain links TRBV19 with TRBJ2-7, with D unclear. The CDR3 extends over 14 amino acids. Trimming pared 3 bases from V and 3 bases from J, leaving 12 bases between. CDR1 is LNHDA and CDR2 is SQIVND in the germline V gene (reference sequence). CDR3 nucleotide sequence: TGTGCCAGTAGTATCACCGGGCAAGGCTACGAGCAGTACTTC. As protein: CASSITGQGYEQYF.

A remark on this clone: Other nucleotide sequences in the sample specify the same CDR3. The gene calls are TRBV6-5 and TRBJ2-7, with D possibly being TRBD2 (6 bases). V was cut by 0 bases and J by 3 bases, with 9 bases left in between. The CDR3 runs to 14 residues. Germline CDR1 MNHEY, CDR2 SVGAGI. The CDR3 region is CASSYSGGHYEQYF. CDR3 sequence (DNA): TGTGCCAGCAGTTACTCGGGAGGTCACTACGAGCAGTACTTC.

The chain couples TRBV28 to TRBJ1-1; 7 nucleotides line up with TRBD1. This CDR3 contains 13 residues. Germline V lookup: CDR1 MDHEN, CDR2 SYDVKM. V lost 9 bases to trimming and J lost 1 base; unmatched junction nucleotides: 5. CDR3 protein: CASRQGWNTEAFF. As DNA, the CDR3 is TGTGCCAGTAGACAGGGCTGGAACACTGAAGCTTTCTTT.

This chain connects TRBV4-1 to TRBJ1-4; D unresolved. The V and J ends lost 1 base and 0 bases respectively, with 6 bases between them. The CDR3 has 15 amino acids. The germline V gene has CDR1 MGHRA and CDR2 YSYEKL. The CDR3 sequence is CASSQGGTTNEKLFF. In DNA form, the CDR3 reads TGCGCCAGCAGCCAAGGTGGGACAACTAATGAAAAACTGTTTTTT.

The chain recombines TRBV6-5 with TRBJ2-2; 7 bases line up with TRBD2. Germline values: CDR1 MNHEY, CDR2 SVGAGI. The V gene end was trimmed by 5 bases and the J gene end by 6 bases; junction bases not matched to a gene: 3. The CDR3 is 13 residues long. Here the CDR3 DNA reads TGTGCCAGCAGTGGGGGGGTTCCCGGGGAGCTGTTTTTT. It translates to CASSGGVPGELFF.

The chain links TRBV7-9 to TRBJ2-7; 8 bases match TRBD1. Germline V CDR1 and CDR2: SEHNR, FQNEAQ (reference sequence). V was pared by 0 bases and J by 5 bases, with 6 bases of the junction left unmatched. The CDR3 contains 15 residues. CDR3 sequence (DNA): TGTGCCAGCAGCTTAGCGCTGGCGGGACAGGACGAGCAGTACTTC. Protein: CASSLALAGQDEQYF.

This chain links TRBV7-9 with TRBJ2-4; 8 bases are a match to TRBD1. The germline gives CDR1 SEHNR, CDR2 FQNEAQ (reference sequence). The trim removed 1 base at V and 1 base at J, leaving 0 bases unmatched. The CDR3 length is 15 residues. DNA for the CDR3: TGTGCCAGCAGCTTAGGACAGGGGGCCAAAAACATTCAGTACTTC. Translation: CASSLGQGAKNIQYF. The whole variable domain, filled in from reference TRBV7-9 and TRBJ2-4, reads DTGVSQNPRHKITKRGQNVTFRCDPISEHNRLYWYRQTLGQGPEFLTYFQNEAQLEKSRLLSDRFSAERPKGSFSTLEIQRTEQGDSAMYLCASSLGQGAKNIQYFGAGTRLSVL.